This T cell receptor delta chain was captured in a study of gamma-delta chains in newborns, infants, children. In the study overall: Microbial exposure reportedly drives polyclonal innate γδ T cell expansion after birth.

This clone is categorized as large (0.1 to 1%). The same CDR3 arises from other DNA sequences in this sample as well. TCRdb re-called the reads with CATT. The profile shows more than 2,500 delta-chain clones, about 2.6% of them singletons. V trimming: 3 bases; J trimming: 9 bases; junction bases outside the gene matches: 14. This CDR3 region has 16 residues. From germline, CDR1 is GEAIGNYY and CDR2 EKD. This chain joins TRDV2 and TRDJ1; TRDD3 matches 11 bases. The receptor's source is a child who was a newborn, infant or young child, either healthy, febrile or measles-vaccinated (not recorded which). The sample was blood. CDR3 coding DNA: TGTGCCTGTGACCCGCTTGCAAATGGGGGATACGAAGAACTCATCTTT. It is translated as CACDPLANGGYEELIF.